This T cell receptor (beta chain) emerged from a study of breast tumors, draining lymph nodes, adjacent tissues. Points from the study as a whole: Tumor T cell lymph node origin was a supported hypothesis, not proven. Tumor repertoires ranked between lymph nodes and nontumor tissue in diversity, with V and J gene preferences.

One entry per CDR3 protein results from TCRdb running MiXCR on the multiplex PCR reads. The sample lists 200,000 to 300,000 distinct CDR3 sequences, roughly 31% occurring once. About this clonotype itself: Its antigen remains unknown.

This CDR3 is built from 16 residues. The germline V gene encodes CDR1 SGHAT and CDR2 FQNNGV. V was shortened by 5 bases and J by 4 bases, with 20 bases between the two germline ends. Breast cancer patients provided tissue from their axillary draining lymph nodes. The receptor comes from a female donor with breast cancer. Some clones in this sample may be carry-over from other donors' samples. The chain joins TRBV11-2 to TRBJ2-5; D perhaps matches TRBD2 (6 bases). The sequenced material came from axillary lymph node tissue. Here the CDR3 reads CASSPRLGAGGETQYF. The CDR3 DNA follows: TGTGCCAGCAGCCCCCGACTAGGAGCTGGGGGAGAGACCCAGTACTTC.